This T cell receptor beta chain originates from a study of T cell responses to AZD1222 COVID-19 vaccine. With regard to this clone: Its target is unknown.

Germline loops: CDR1 WSHSY, CDR2 SAAADI. Trimming removed 7 bases from V and 4 bases from J; junction bases left unmatched: 7. This CDR3 comprises 15 residues. Whole-study results and caveats: Reports indicate that nearly half of spike-specific TCRs are directed at unmutated variant regions. Only six people who got AZD1222 tested seropositive at baseline. Repertoires were collected only later (after the peak T cell response had occurred). Vaccine-associated CD4 TCRs spanned spike, dominant at 160-218 and 743-854.

Generated by immunoSEQ multiplex PCR, the TCRdb table keeps only in-frame clones and is missing some. This sample has approximately 99,000 clones, with over 85% found just once. The TCR comes from an adult in good health. This material consisted of peripheral blood, taken on day 0 of MenACWY control vaccination. The V call is TRBV10-2, the J call TRBJ2-2; 9 nucleotides match TRBD1. The CDR3: CASTPTGGVTGELFF. Written as DNA, the CDR3 is TGCGCCAGCACCCCGACAGGGGGGGTCACCGGGGAGCTGTTTTTT.